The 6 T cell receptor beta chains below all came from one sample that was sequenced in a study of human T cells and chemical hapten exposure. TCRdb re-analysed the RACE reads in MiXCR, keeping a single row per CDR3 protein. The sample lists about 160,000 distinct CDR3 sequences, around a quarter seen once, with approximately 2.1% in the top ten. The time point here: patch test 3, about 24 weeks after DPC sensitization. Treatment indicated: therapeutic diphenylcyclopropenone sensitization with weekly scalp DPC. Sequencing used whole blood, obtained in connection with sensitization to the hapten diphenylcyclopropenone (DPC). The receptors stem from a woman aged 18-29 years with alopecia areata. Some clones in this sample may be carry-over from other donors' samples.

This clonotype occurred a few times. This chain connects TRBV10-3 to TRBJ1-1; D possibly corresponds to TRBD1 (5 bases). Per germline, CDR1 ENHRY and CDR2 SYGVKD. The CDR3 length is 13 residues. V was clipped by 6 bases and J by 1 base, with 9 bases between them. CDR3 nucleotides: TGTGCCATCAGCCGGGACGGGAACACTGAAGCTTTCTTT. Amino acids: CAISRDGNTEAFF.

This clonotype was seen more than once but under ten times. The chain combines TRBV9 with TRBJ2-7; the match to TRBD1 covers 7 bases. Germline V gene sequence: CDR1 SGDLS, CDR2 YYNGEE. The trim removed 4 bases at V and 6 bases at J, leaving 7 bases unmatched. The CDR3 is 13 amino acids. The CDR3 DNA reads TGTGCCAGCAGCACACGACAGGGCGGCGAGCAGTACTTC. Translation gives CASSTRQGGEQYF.

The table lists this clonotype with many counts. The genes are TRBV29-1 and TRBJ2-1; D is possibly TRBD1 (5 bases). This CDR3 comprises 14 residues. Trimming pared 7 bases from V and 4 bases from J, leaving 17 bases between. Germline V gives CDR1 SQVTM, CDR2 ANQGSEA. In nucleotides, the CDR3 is TGCAGCGCCGCGAAAGGGGCCCTATACAATGAGCAGTTCTTC. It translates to CSAAKGALYNEQFF.

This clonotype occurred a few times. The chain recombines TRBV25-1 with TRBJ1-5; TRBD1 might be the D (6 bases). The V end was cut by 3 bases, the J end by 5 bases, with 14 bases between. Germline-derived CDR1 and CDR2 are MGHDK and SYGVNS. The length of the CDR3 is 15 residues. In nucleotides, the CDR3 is TGTGCCAGCAGTGAGGGGGGGGGGGCGCATCAGCCCCAGCATTTT. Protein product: CASSEGGGAHQPQHF.

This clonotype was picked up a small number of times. The DNA of the CDR3 is TGTGCCAGCAGCCCTAGAAGGACAGGGGACACCGGGGAGCTGTTTTTT. Residues: CASSPRRTGDTGELFF. The chain joins TRBV9 to TRBJ2-2; 9 bases fit TRBD1. This CDR3 spans 16 amino acids. V shed 4 bases and J 3 bases; nucleotides not matched to a gene: 7. The germline CDR1 and CDR2 sequences are SGDLS and YYNGEE.

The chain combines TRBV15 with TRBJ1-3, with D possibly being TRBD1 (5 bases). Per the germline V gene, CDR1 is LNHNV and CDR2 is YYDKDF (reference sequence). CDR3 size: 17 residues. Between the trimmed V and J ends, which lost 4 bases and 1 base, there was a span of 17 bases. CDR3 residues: CATSNRGGRVSGNTIYF. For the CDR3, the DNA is TGTGCCACCAGCAACCGGGGCGGTCGGGTTTCTGGAAACACCATATATTTT.